These T cell receptor beta chains were read from a single sample in a study of shared clonotypes between healthy human individuals. TCRdb keeps only in-frame clones here, not all; method: immunoSEQ multiplex PCR. This table holds 2 million to 2.5 million clones, about 90% found once. Sequencing was carried out using naive CD4+ T cells from PBMCs. The receptors were gathered from a young man in good health. Some clones in this sample may be carry-over from other donors' samples. Each CDR3 is given with its conserved first and last residue. The D gene is left open where the match is weak. Clone size is given for some rows only: seen once, a few or many times, or a class if the clone is expanded.

j_gene,d_gene,abundance,v_gene,CDR3aa,CDR3nt
TRBJ2-3,TRBD2,-,TRBV9,CASSVGASGSGGTDTQYF,TGTGCCAGCAGCGTAGGGGCTAGCGGGAGTGGAGGCACAGATACGCAGTATTTT
TRBJ2-3,TRBD2,once,TRBV28,CASSLVAGLRDTQYF,TGTGCCAGCAGTTTAGTGGCGGGACTAAGAGATACGCAGTATTTT
TRBJ2-5,-,-,TRBV11-2,CASSREEETQYF,TGTGCCAGCAGCAGAGAGGAAGAGACCCAGTACTTC
TRBJ2-1,-,once,TRBV6-5,CASRRTVDNEQFF,TGTGCCAGCAGGCGGACAGTCGACAATGAGCAGTTCTTC
TRBJ2-7,-,once,TRBV5-1,CASSLDRVGSYEQYF,TGCGCCAGCAGCTTGGACAGGGTGGGTTCCTACGAGCAGTACTTC
TRBJ1-5,-,-,TRBV7-9,CASSPRGVANQPQHF,TGTGCCAGCAGCCCGAGAGGGGTTGCCAATCAGCCCCAGCATTTT
TRBJ2-7,-,-,TRBV5-4,CASSFGPQGLSYEQYF,TGTGCCAGCAGCTTTGGCCCCCAAGGGCTTTCCTACGAGCAGTACTTC
TRBJ2-6,-,-,TRBV15,CATSRGTRPGANVLTF,TGTGCCACCAGCAGGGGCACGCGCCCTGGGGCCAACGTCCTGACTTTC
TRBJ2-2,-,-,TRBV5-1,CASSLTVRTSNTGELFF,TGCGCCAGCAGCTTGACGGTCAGGACCTCGAACACCGGGGAGCTGTTTTTT
TRBJ2-7,-,-,TRBV18,CASSPPGNAYEQYF,TGTGCCAGCTCACCACCCGGCAATGCCTACGAGCAGTACTTC
TRBJ2-7,TRBD2,-,TRBV15,CATSNSGSPYEQYF,TGTGCCACCAGTAATAGCGGGAGCCCCTACGAGCAGTACTTC
TRBJ1-2,TRBD1,-,TRBV11-2,CASSFERDTGVRSF,TGTGCCAGCAGCTTCGAGAGGGACACAGGGGTTCGATCCTTC
TRBJ2-5,-,-,TRBV5-1,CASSLFIQETQYF,TGCGCCAGCAGTTTATTCATTCAAGAGACCCAGTACTTC